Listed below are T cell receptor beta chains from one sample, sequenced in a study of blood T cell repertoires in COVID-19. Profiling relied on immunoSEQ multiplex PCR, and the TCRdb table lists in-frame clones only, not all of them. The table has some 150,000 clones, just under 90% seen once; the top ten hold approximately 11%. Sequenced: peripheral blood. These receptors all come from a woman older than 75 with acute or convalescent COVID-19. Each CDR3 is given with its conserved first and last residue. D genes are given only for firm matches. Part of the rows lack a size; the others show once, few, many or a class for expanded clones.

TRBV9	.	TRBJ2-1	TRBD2	CASSLAGLAGGHEQFF	TGTGCCAGCAGCCTTGCGGGACTAGCGGGGGGGCATGAGCAGTTCTTC
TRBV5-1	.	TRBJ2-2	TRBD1	CASSWRPGTGTGELFF	TGCGCCAGCAGCTGGCGTCCCGGGACAGGGACCGGGGAGCTGTTTTTT
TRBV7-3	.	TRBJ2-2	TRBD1	CASSRTGGSDTGELFF	TGTGCCAGCAGTCGCACAGGGGGGAGTGACACCGGGGAGCTGTTTTTT
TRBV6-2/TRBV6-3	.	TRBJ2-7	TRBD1	CASSDGTGEQYF	TGTGCCAGCAGTGACGGGACAGGCGAGCAGTACTTC
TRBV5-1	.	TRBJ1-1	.	CASSLEQQQNTEAFF	TGCGCCAGCAGCTTGGAACAACAGCAGAACACTGAAGCTTTCTTT
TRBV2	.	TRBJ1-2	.	CASSPWGQGSYGYTF	TGTGCCAGCAGTCCCTGGGGGCAGGGGAGCTATGGCTACACCTTC
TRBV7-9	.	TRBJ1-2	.	CASSPSGGDYGYTF	TGTGCCAGCAGCCCCTCCGGGGGTGACTATGGCTACACCTTC
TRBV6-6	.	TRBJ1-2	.	CASTVVTNYGYTF	TGTGCCAGCACGGTAGTCACCAACTATGGCTACACCTTC
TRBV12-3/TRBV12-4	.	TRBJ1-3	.	CASSRTGNTIYF	TGTGCCAGCTCGCGAACCGGAAACACCATATATTTT
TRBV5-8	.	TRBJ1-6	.	CASSFRDLGSPLHF	TGTGCCAGCAGCTTCAGGGATTTAGGATCACCCCTCCACTTT
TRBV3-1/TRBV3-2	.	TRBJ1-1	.	CASRKEGLEAFF	TGTGCCAGCAGAAAGGAGGGTCTTGAAGCTTTCTTT
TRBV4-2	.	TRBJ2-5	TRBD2	CASSQGEGRGETQYF	TGTGCCAGCAGCCAAGGAGAGGGGAGGGGAGAGACCCAGTACTTC
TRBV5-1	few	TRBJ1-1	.	CASSLSAGAGDTEAFF	TGCGCCAGCAGCTTGTCGGCAGGGGCTGGGGACACTGAAGCTTTCTTT
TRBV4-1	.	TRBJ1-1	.	CASSQDLSEAFF	TGCGCCAGCAGCCAAGATCTAAGTGAAGCTTTCTTT
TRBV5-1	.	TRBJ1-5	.	CASSAELNQPQHF	TGCGCCAGCAGCGCTGAGCTCAATCAGCCCCAGCATTTT
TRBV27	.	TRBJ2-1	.	CASSLQGWHEQFF	TGTGCCAGCAGTTTACAGGGCTGGCATGAGCAGTTCTTC
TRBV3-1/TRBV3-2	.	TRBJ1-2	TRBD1	CASSLSRDRVNYGYTF	TGTGCCAGCAGCCTCAGTCGGGACAGGGTGAACTATGGCTACACCTTC
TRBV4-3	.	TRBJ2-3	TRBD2	CASSQEMWRGGIDTQYF	TGCGCCAGCAGCCAAGAGATGTGGCGGGGGGGGATAGATACGCAGTATTTT
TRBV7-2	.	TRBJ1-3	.	CASSLAGGTSSGNTIYF	TGTGCCAGCAGCTTAGCCGGTGGTACTAGCTCTGGAAACACCATATATTTT
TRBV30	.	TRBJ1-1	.	CAWSLQGEAFF	TGTGCCTGGAGTCTACAGGGCGAAGCTTTCTTT
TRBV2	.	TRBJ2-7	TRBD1	CASRDRADEQYF	TGTGCCAGCAGGGACAGGGCCGACGAGCAGTACTTC
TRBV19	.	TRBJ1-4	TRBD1	CASSPGQPNEKLFF	TGTGCCAGTAGCCCGGGACAGCCAAATGAAAAACTGTTTTTT
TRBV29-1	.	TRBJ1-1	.	CSATAMNTEAFF	TGCAGCGCTACAGCTATGAACACTGAAGCTTTCTTT
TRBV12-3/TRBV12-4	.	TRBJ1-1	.	CASSFARTEAFF	TGTGCCAGCAGCTTCGCGCGGACTGAAGCTTTCTTT
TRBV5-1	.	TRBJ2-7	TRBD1	CASSLGTGLSEQYF	TGCGCCAGCAGCTTAGGGACAGGTCTAAGCGAGCAGTACTTC
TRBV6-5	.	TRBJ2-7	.	CVTEGNTYEQYF	TGTGTCACGGAGGGGAATACCTACGAGCAGTACTTC
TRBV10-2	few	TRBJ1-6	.	CASTQGANSPLHF	TGCGCCAGCACCCAAGGGGCTAATTCACCCCTCCACTTT
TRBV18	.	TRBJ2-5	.	CASSPPDRGAETQYF	TGTGCCAGCTCACCACCGGACAGAGGAGCAGAGACCCAGTACTTC
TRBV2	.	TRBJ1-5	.	CASSRESNQPQHF	TGTGCCAGCAGCCGGGAAAGCAATCAGCCCCAGCATTTT